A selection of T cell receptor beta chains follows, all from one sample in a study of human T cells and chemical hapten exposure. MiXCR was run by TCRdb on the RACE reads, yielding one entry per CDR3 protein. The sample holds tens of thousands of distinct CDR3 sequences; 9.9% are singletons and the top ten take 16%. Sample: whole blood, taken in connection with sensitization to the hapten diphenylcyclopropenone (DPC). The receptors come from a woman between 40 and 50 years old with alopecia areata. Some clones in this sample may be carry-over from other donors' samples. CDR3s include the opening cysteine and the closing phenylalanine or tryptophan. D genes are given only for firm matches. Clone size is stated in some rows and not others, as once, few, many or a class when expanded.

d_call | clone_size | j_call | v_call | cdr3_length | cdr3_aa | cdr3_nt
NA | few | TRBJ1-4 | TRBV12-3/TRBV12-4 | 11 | CASSLYEKLFF | TGTGCCAGCAGTTTATATGAAAAACTGTTTTTT
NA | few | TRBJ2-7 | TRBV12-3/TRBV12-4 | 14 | CASSLDSPSYEQYF | TGTGCCAGCAGTCTTGACAGCCCTAGCTACGAGCAGTACTTC
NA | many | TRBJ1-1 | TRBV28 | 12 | CASMRTNTEAFF | TGTGCCAGCATGAGGACGAACACTGAAGCTTTCTTT
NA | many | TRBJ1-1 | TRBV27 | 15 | CASSLKRGVNTEAFF | TGTGCCAGCAGTTTAAAGAGGGGCGTGAACACTGAAGCTTTCTTT
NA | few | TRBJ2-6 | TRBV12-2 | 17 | CASRSEEPISGANVLTF | TGTGCAAGTCGGTCGGAGGAGCCTATCTCTGGGGCCAACGTCCTGACTTTC
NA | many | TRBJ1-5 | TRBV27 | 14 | CASSPAEGDQPQHF | TGTGCCAGCAGCCCCGCGGAGGGGGATCAGCCCCAGCATTTT
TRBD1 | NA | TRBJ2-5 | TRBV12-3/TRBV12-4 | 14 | CASSVRQGGETQYF | TGTGCCAGCAGTGTAAGACAGGGGGGCGAGACCCAGTACTTC
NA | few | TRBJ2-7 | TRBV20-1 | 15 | CSARDYKTTDYEQYF | TGCAGTGCTAGAGATTATAAGACCACGGACTACGAGCAGTACTTC
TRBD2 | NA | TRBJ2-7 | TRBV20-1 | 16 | CSARVGASGHSYEQYF | TGCAGTGCTAGAGTCGGGGCTAGCGGGCACTCCTACGAGCAGTACTTC
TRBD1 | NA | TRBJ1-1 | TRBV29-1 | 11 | CSARTGLEAFF | TGCAGCGCCCGGACAGGGCTTGAAGCTTTCTTT
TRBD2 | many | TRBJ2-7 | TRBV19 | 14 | CASRTSGSSYEQYF | TGTGCCAGTAGGACTAGCGGGAGCTCCTACGAGCAGTACTTC
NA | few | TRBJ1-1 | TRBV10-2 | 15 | CASSPGRTGNTEAFF | TGCGCCAGCAGCCCGGGACGGACGGGGAACACTGAAGCTTTCTTT
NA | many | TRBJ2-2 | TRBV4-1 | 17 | CASRKMGNLANTGELFF | TGCGCCAGCAGGAAGATGGGTAATTTAGCGAACACCGGGGAGCTGTTTTTT
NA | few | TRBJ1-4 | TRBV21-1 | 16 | CASSKAGSGMMAKLFF | TGTGCCAGCAGCAAAGCCGGCTCAGGGATGATGGCAAAACTGTTTTTT
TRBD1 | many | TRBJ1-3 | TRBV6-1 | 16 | CASSEEEGASGNTIYF | TGTGCCAGCAGTGAAGAGGAGGGGGCCTCTGGAAACACCATATATTTT
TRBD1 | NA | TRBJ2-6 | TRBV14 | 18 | CASSQRQGVLPGANVLTF | TGTGCCAGCAGCCAACGGCAGGGGGTCCTCCCTGGGGCCAACGTCCTGACTTTC
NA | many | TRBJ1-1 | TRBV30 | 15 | CAWSVLKKGNTEAFF | TGTGCCTGGAGTGTTTTAAAGAAAGGGAACACTGAAGCTTTCTTT